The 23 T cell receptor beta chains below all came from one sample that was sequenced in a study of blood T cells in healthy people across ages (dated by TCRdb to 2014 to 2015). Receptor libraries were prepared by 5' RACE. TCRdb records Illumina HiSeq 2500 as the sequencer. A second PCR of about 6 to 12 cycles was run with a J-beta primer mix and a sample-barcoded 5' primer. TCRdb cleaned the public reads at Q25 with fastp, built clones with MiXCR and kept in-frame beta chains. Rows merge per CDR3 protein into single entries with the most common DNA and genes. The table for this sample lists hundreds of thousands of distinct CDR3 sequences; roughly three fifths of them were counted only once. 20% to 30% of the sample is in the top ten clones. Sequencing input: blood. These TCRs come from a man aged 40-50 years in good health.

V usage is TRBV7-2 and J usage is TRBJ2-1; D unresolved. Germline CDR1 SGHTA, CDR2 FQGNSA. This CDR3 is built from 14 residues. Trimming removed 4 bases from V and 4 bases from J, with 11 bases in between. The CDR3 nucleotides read TGTGCCAGCAGCTCGAACGTGGGGTACAATGAGCAGTTCTTC. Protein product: CASSSNVGYNEQFF.

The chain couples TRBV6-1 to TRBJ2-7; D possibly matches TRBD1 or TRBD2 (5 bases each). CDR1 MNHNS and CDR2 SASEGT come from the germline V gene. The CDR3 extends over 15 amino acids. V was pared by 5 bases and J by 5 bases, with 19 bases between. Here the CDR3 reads CASSLRDLRVDEQYF. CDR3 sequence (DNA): TGTGCCAGCAGTCTCCGGGACCTACGGGTCGACGAGCAGTACTTC.

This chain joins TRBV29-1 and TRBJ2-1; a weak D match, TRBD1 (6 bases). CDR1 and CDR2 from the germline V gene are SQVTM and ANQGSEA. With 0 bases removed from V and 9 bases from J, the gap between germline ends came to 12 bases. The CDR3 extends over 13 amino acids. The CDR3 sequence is CSVEEIQGGEQFF. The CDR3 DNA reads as TGCAGCGTTGAAGAAATACAGGGTGGTGAGCAGTTCTTC.

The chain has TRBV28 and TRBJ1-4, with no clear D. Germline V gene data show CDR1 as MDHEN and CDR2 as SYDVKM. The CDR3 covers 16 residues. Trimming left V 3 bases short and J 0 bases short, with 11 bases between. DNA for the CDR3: TGTGCCAGCAGTTTTCTCCGCTTCGCAACTAATGAAAAACTGTTTTTT. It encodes CASSFLRFATNEKLFF. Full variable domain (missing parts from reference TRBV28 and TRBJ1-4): DVKVTQSSRYLVKRTGEKVFLECVQDMDHENMFWYRQDPGLGLRLIYFSYDVKMKEKGDIPEGYSVSREKKERFSLILESASTNQTSMYLCASSFLRFATNEKLFFGSGTQLSVL.

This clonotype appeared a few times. The CDR3 reads CASTPWSGAAGELFF. DNA of the CDR3: TGCGCCAGCACCCCATGGAGCGGGGCGGCCGGGGAGCTGTTTTTT. The chain joins TRBV4-3 to TRBJ2-2, with 7 nucleotides matching TRBD2. With 7 bases clipped from V and 6 bases from J, the junction kept 11 bases outside the gene matches. The CDR3 runs 15 residues. The germline gives CDR1 LGHNA, CDR2 YSLEER.

The DNA for the CDR3 is TGTGCCATCAGTGAGTCAGGGACTAGCAGCCTTACGGAGCAGTACTTC. Its protein is CAISESGTSSLTEQYF. The gene calls are TRBV10-3 and TRBJ2-7; TRBD2 matches at 9 bases. CDR1 ENHRY and CDR2 SYGVKD come from the germline V gene. The V segment lost 0 bases and the J segment 7 bases; nucleotides outside the gene matches: 10. This CDR3 region has 16 residues.

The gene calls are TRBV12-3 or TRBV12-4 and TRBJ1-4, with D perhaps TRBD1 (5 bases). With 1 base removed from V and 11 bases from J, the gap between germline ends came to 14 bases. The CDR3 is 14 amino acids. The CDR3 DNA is TGTGCCAGCAGTTTAGGGCAGGGTGACGGGAAACTGTTTTTT. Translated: CASSLGQGDGKLFF.

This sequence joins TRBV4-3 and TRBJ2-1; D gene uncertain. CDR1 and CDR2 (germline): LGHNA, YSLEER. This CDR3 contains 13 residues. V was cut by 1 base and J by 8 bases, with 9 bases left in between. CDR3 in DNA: TGCGCCAGCAGCCAAGTATCCAGCTATGAGCAGTTCTTC. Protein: CASSQVSSYEQFF.

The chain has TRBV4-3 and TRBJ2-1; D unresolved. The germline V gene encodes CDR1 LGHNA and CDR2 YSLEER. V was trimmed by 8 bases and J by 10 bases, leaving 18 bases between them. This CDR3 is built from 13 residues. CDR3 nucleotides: TGCGCCAGCCCCCAGGTCAGGTTAGGCGAGCAGTTCTTC. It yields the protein CASPQVRLGEQFF.

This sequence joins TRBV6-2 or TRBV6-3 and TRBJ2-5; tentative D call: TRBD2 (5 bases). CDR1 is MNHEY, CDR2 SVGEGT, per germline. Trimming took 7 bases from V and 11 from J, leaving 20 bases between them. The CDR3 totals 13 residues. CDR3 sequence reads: CASTTGGWYEQYF. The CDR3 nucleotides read TGTGCCAGCACCACTGGAGGTTGGTATGAGCAGTACTTC.

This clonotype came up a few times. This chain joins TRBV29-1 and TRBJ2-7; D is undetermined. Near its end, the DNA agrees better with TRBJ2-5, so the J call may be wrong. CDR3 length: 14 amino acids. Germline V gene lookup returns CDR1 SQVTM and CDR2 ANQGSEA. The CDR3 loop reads CSVGEGLSRETQYF. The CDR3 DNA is TGCAGCGTTGGGGAAGGGTTGAGTCGGGAGACCCAGTACTTC.

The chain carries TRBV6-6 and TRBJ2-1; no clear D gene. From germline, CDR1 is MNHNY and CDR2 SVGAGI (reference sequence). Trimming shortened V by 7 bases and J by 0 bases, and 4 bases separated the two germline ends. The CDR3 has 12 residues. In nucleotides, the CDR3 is TGTGCCAGCATCAACTCCTACAATGAGCAGTTCTTC. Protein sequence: CASINSYNEQFF.

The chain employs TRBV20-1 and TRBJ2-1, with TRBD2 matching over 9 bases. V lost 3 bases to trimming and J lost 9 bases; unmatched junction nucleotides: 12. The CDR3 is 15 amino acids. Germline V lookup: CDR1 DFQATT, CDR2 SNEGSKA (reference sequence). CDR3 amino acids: CSARDRTSVRVEQFF. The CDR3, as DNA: TGCAGTGCTAGGGACAGGACTAGCGTGCGCGTTGAGCAGTTCTTC.

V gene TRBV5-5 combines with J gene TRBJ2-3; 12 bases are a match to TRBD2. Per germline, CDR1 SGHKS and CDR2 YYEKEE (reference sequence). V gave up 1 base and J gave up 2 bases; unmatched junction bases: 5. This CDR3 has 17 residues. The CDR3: CASSLSGLAGYTDTQYF. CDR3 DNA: TGTGCCAGCAGCTTGAGTGGACTAGCGGGATACACAGATACGCAGTATTTT.

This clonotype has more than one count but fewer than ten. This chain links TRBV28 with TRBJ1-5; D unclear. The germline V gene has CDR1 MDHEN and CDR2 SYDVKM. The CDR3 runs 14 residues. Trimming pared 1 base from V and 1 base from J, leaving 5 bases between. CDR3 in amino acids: CASSLSRSNQPQHF. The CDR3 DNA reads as TGTGCCAGCAGTTTATCCAGGAGCAATCAGCCCCAGCATTTT.

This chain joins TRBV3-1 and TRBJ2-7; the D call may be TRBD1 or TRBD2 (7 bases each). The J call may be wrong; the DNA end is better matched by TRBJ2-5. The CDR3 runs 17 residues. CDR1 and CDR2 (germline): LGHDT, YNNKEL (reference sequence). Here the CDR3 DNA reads TGTGCCAGCAGCCAAGATTGGGGAGGGGGCTACGGTGAGACCCAGTACTTC. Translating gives CASSQDWGGGYGETQYF.

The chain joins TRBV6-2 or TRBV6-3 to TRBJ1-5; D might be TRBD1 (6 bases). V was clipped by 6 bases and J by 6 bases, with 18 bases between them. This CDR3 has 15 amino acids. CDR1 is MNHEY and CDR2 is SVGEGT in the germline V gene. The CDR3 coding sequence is TGTGCCAGCAGGGAAGTGTCAGGGGCAAGTCAGCCCCAGCATTTT. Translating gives CASREVSGASQPQHF.

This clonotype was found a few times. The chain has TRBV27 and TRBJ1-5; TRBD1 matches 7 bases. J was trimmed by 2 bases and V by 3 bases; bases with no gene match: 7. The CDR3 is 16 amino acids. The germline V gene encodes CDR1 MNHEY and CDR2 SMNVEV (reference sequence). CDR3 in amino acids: CASSFLGRGGNQPQHF. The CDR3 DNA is TGTGCCAGCAGTTTTCTCGGCAGGGGGGGCAATCAGCCCCAGCATTTT.

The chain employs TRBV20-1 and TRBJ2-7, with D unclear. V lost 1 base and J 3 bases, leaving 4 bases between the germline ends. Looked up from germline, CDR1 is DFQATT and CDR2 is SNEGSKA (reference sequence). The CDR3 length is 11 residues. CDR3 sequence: CSARVVYEQYF. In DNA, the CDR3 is TGCAGTGCTAGAGTAGTCTACGAGCAGTACTTC.

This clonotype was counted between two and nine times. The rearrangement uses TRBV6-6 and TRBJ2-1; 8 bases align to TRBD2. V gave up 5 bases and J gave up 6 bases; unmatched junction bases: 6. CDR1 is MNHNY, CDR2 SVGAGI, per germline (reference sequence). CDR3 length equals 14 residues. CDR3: CASSHSGSGNEQFF. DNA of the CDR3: TGTGCCAGCAGTCACAGCGGGAGCGGCAATGAGCAGTTCTTC.

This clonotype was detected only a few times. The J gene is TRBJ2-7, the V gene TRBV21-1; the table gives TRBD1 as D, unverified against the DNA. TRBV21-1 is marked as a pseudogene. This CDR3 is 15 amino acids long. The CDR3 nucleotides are TGTGCCAGCCCCACCGCCGACAGGGTAGGAAACGAGCAGTACTTC. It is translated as CASPTADRVGNEQYF.

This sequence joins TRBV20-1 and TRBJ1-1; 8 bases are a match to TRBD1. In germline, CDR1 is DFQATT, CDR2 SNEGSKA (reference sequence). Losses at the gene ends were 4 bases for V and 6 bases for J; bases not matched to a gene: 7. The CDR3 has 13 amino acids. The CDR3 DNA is TGCAGTGCTACGGACAGGGTTAGCGCTGAAGCTTTCTTT. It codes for CSATDRVSAEAFF.

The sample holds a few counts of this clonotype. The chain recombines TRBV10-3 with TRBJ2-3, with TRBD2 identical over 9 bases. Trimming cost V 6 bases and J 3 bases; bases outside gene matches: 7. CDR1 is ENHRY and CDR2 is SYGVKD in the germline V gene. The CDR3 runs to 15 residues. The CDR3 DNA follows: TGTGCCATCAGCGATAGCGGGAGATTGACAGATACGCAGTATTTT. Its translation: CAISDSGRLTDTQYF.